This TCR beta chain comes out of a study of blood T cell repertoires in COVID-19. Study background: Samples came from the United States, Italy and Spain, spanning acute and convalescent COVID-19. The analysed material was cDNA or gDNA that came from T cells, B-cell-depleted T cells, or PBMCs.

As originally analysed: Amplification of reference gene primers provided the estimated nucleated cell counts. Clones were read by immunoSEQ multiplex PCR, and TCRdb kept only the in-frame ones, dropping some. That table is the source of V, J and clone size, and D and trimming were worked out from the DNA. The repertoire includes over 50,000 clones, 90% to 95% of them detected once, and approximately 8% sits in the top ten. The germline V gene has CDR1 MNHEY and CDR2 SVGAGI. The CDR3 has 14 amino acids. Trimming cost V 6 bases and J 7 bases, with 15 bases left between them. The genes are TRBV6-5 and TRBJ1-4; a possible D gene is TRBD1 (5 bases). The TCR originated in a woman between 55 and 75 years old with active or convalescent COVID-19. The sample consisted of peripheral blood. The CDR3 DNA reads TGTGCCAGCAGCGGGGGAGGGTCGGGTGAAAAACTGTTTTTT. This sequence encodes CASSGGGSGEKLFF.